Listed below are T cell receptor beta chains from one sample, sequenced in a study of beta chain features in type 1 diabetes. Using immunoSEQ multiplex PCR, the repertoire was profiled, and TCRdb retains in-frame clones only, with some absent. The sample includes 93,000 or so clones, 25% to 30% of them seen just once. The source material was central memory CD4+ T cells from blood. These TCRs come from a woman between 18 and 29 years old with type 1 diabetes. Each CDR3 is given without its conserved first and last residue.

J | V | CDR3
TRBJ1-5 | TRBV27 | ASSRAGILNQPQH
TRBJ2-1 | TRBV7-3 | ASSYLPGTSDEQF
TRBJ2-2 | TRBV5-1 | ASSSNSDRNTGELF
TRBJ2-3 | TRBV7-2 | ASSLRPLLAGASDTQY
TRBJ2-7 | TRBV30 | AWSVGGAREQY
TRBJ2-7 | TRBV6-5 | ASSYSVTRMYEQY
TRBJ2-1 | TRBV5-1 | ASSPRTGIYNEQF
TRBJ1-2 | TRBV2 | ASGTGNRCT
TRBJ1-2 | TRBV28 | ASSLGQGTGYT
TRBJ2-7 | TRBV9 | ASSLDEGSYEQY
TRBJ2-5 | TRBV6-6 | ASSYYGQETQY
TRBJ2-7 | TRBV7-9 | ASSHMGQGTYEQY
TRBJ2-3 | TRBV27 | ASRPYGRDRGLSTDTQY
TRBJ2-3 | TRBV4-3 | ASSQVEGPDTQY
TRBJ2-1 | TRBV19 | ASSNRLRNEQF
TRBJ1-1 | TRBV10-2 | ASSDPQMNTEAF
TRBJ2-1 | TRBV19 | ASSMPPDYPYNEQF
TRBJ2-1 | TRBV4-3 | ASSQDTSGRIYEQF
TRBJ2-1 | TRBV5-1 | ASSLVTGPYNEQF
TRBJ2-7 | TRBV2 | ASSVLAGDEQY
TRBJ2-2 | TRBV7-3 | ASSLNGGTSGELF
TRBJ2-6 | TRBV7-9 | ASSSSQLSGANVLT
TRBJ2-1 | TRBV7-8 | ASSLLRLAHSYNEQF
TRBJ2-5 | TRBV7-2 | ASSLGGLAEETQY
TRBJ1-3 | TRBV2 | ASSELGQGTGNTIY
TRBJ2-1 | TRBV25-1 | ASSELRRQGPYNEQF
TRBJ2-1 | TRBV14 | ASSQERRDLREQF
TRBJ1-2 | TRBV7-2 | ASSLADRGGYT
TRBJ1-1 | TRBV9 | ASSVADRGHTEAF
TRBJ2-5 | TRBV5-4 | ASSPYQETQY
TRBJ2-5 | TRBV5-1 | ASSVLSTNQETQY
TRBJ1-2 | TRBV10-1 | ASAPGVDYGYT
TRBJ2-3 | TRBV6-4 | ASRAADTQY
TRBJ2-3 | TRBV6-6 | ASSYGQHTDTQY
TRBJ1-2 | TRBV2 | ASRGGDRATYGYT
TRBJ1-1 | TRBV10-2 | ASSSWDSANTEAF
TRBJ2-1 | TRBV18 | ASSRLAGGQNSYNEQF
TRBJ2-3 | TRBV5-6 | ASSLGGANTQY
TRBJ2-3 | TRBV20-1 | SAHLDTQY
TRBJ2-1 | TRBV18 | ASSPGGGRDEQF
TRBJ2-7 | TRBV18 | ASSPPTFLRDRGSYEQY
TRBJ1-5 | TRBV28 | ASIPGGQGRNQPQH
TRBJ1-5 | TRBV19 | ASQTGHQPQH
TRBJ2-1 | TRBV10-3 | AISTSLVGYEQF
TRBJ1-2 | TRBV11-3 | ASSLVGTGGYT
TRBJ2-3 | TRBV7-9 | ASSLRAGGPTDTQY
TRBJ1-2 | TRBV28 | ASSLGGQGTNYGYT
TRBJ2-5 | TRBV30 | AWAPSGRAETQY
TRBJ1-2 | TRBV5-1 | ASSLALLYGYT
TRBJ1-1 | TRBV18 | ASSEQGDTEAF
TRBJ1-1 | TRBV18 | ASSPTQGTEAF
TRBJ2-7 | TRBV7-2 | ASSDQHRTSGSEQY
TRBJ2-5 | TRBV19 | ASTNGQGIQETQY
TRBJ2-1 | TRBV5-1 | ASSLAGDSYNEQF
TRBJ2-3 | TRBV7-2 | ASSLQGPDTQY
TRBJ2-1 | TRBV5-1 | ASSSAVDRLTYNEQF
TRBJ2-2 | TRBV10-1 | ASRRGLGGELF
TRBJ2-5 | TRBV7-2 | ASSLARFSRGGGETQY
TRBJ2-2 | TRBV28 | ASSPPRANTGELF
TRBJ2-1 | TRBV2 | ASSEGGIGVGNEQF